The clone carrying this T cell receptor (beta chain) has just a few counts. Its antigen is not identified. The sample comes from a study of molecular identifiers for immune sequencing clone quantification. Study-wide results and caveats: For effector cells, clones above 20 RNA copies held over 98% of molecules; for naive cells, under 1%. The sizes of highly expanded clones could be underestimated when identical TCR molecules share a barcode.

CDR3 length: 16 amino acids. V lost 4 bases and J lost 7; bases outside the gene matches: 11. The V gene's germline CDR1 is SGHAT and CDR2 FQNNGV. Naive CD8 T cells were sorted as CD8+CD4-CCR7+CD45RA+. TCRdb fed the PCR reads into MiXCR, producing one record per CDR3 protein. The sample has approximately 630,000 distinct CDR3 sequences, about 25% seen once; the top ten hold around 0.78%. The specimen was naive CD8+ T cells from blood, with Jurkat cell RNA spiked in. Subset of the sample: FACS-sorted CD8+CD4-CCR7+CD45RA+ naive T cells. This chain links TRBV11-2 with TRBJ2-2; 8 positions match TRBD1. This clonotype was obtained from a human donor in good health. Some libraries in this study had Jurkat cell RNA spiked in. The CDR3 protein is CASSSSTGEMVGELFF. The CDR3 DNA reads as TGTGCCAGCAGCTCTTCGACAGGGGAGATGGTCGGGGAGCTGTTTTTT.